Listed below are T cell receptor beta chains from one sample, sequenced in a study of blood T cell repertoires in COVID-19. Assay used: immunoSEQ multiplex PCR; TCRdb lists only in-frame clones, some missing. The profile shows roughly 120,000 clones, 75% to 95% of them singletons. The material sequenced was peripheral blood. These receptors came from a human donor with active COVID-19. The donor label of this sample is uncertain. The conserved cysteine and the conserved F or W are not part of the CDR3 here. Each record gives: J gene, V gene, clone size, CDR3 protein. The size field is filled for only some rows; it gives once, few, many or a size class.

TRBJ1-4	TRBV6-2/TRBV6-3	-	ASSFTGGSSEKLF
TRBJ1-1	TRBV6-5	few	ASSSSFEAF
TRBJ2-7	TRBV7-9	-	ASSRTLHSYEQY
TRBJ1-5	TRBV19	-	ASSITGISNQPQH
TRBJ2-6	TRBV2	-	ASRGQSSGANVLT
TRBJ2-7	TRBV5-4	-	ASSLGSSGNYEQY
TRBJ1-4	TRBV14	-	ASSHPKENEKLF
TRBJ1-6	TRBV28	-	ASSFWASSYNSPLH
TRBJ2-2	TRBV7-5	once	ARSFKIIQGANANTGELF
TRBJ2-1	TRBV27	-	ASSFLASTNEQF
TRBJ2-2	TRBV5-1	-	ASSFLGQGSAGELF
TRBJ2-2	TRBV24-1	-	ATSDPTGMGTGELF
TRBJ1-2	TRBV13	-	ASSSSGRDGYT
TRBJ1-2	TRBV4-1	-	ASSQDNGFNYGYT
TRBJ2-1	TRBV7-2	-	ASSPDRNEQF
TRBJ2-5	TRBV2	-	ASSDVRTERTQY
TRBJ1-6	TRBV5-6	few	ASRKTGQTRNSPLH